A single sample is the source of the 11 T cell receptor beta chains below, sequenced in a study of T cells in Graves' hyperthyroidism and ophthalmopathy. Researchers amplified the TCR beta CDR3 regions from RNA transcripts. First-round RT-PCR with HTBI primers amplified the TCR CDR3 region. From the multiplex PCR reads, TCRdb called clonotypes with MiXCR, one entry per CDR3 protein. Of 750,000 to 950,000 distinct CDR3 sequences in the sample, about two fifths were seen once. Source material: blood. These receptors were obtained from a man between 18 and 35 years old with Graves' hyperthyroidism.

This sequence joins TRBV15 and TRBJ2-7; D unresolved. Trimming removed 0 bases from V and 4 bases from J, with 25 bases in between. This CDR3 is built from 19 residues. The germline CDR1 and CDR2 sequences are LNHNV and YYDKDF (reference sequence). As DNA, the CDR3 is TGTGCCACCAGCAGAGATCGGTCTCAAGGGCACCTCGGAGAGTACGAGCAGTACTTC. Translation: CATSRDRSQGHLGEYEQYF.

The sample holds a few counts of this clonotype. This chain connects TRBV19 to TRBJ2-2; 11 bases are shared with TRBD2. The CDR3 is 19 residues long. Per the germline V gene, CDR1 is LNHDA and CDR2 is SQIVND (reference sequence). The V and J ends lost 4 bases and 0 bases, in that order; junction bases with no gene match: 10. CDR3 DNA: TGTGCCAGTAGTACAGGGACTAGCGGCCAAAATGCGAACACCGGGGAGCTGTTTTTT. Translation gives CASSTGTSGQNANTGELFF.

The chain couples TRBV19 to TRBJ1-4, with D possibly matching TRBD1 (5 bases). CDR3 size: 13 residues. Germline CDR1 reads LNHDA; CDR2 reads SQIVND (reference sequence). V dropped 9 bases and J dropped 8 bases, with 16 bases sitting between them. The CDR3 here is CASSSWGVEKLFF. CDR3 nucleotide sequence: TGTGCCAGCAGCTCCTGGGGGGTGGAAAAACTGTTTTTT.

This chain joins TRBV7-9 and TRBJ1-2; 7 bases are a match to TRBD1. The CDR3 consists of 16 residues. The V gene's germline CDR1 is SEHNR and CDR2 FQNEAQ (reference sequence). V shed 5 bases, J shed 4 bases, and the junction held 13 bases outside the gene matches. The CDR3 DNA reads TGTGCCAGCAGCGTCCTAGCGATGGGACAGATCTATGGCTACACCTTC. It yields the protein CASSVLAMGQIYGYTF.

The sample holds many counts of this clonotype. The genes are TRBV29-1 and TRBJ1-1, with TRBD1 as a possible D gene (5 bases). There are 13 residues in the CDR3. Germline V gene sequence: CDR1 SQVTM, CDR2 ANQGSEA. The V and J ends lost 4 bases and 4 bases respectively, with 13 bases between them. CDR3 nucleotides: TGCAGCGTTGCCAACCCGAGGGGCACTGAAGCTTTCTTT. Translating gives CSVANPRGTEAFF.

The CDR3 DNA sequence: TGCAGTGCTCAACAGACAGGGGTAGGAGAAAATTCACCCCTCCACTTT. This encodes CSAQQTGVGENSPLHF. The rearrangement links TRBV20-1 to TRBJ1-6, with 8 bases lining up with TRBD1. This CDR3 has 16 residues. Germline V gene lookup returns CDR1 DFQATT and CDR2 SNEGSKA (reference sequence). V was clipped by 5 bases and J by 7 bases; unmatched bases: 13.

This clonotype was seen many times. The DNA of the CDR3 is TGTGCCAGCAGCTTAGCGCTGCCCGGAACGGGTCCAGGGCAGTACTTC. Translating gives CASSLALPGTGPGQYF. V usage is TRBV7-2 and J usage is TRBJ2-7; D uncertain. The ends were cut back, 0 bases at V and 9 bases at J, with 21 bases in the middle. The CDR3 runs to 16 residues. Germline lookup yields CDR1 SGHTA and CDR2 FQGNSA. Filled out from reference TRBV7-2 and TRBJ2-7, the complete variable domain reads GAGVSQSPSNKVTEKGKDVELRCDPISGHTALYWYRQSLGQGLEFLIYFQGNSAPDKSGLPSDRFSAERTGGSVSTLTIQRTQQEDSAVYLCASSLALPGTGPGQYFGPGTRLTVT.

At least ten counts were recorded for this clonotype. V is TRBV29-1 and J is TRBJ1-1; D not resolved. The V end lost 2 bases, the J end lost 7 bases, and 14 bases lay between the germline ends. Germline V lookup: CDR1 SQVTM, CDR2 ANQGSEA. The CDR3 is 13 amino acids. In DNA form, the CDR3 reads TGCAGCGTTGAATCCCCCGATTTTGTTGAAGCTTTCTTT. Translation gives CSVESPDFVEAFF.

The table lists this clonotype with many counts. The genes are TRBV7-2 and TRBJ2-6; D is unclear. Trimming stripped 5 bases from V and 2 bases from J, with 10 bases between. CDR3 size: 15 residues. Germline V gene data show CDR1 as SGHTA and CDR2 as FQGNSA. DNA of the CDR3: TGTGCCAGCAGCCCTTATGGTACTGGGGCCAACGTCCTGACTTTC. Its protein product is CASSPYGTGANVLTF.

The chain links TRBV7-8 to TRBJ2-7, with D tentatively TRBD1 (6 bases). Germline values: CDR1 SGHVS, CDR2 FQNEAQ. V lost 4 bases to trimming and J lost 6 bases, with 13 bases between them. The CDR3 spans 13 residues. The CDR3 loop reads CASSYQGLPEQYF. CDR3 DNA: TGTGCCAGCAGCTATCAGGGGCTCCCCGAGCAGTACTTC.

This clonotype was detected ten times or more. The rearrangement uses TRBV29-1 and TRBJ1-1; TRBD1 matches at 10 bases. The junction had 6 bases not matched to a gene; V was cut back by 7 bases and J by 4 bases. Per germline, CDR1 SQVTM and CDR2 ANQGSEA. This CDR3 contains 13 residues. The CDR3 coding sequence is TGCAGCGCTGACAGGGGGCAGGGCACTGAAGCTTTCTTT. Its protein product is CSADRGQGTEAFF.